This T cell receptor beta chain was observed in a study of blood T cell repertoires in COVID-19. Study at large: The United States, Italy and Spain supplied acute and convalescent COVID-19 samples. The cDNA or gDNA used as material had been derived from T cells, B-cell-depleted T cells, or PBMCs.

Germline V gene sequence: CDR1 WSHSY, CDR2 SAAADI. The length of the CDR3 is 13 residues. The germline V and J ends were trimmed by 8 bases and 2 bases, with 11 bases remaining between them. Patients of the Seattle cohort, enrolled during active infection, were followed longitudinally. Sequencing was performed with immunoSEQ multiplex PCR; in TCRdb, only in-frame clones are kept and a portion is missing. The data contain about 89,000 clones, about 77% of them singletons. Sequenced material: peripheral blood. The receptor comes from an older man with COVID-19, enrolled during active disease. This chain joins TRBV10-2 and TRBJ2-3; D may be TRBD2 (6 bases). The DNA for the CDR3 is TGCGCCAGCCGGGACTCATCCACAGATACGCAGTATTTT. This gives the protein CASRDSSTDTQYF.